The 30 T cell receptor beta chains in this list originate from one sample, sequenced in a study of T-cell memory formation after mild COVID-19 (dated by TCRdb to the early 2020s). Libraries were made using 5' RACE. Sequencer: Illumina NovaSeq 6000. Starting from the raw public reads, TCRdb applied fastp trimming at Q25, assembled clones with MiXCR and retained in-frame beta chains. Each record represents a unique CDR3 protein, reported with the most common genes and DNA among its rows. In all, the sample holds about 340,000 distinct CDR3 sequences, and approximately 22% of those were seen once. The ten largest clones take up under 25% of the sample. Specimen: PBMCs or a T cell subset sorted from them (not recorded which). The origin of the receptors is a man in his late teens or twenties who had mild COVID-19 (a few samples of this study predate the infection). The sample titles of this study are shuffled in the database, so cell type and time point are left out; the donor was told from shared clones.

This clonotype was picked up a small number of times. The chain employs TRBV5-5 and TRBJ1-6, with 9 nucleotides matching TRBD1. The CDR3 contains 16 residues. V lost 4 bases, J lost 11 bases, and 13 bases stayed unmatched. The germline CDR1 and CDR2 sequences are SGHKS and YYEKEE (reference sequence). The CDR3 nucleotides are TGTGCCAGCAGCCCAAAGAGGACAGGGGAGCCTCCACCCCTCCACTTT. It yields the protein CASSPKRTGEPPPLHF.

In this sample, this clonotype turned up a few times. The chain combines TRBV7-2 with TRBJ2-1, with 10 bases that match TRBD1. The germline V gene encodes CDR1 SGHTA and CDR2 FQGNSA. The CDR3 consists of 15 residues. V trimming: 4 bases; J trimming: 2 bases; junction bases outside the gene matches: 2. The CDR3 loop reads CASSWGQGTYNEQFF. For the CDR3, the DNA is TGTGCCAGCAGCTGGGGACAGGGGACCTACAATGAGCAGTTCTTC.

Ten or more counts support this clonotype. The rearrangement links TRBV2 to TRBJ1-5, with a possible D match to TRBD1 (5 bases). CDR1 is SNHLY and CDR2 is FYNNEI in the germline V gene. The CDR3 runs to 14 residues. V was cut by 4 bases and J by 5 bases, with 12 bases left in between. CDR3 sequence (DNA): TGTGCCAGCAGTGCTACAGGAAATGATCAGCCCCAGCATTTT. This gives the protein CASSATGNDQPQHF.

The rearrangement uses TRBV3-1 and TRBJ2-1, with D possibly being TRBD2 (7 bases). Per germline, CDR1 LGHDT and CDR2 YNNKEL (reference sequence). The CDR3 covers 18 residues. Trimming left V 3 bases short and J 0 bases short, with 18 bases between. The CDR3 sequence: CASSQISRGGGSYNEQFF. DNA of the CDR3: TGTGCCAGCAGCCAGATCTCTAGAGGGGGGGGCTCCTACAATGAGCAGTTCTTC.

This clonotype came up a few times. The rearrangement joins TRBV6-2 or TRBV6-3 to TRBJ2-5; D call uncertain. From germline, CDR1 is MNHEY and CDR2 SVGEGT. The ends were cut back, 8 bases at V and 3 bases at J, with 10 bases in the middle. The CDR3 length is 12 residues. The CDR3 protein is CASGQRKETQYF. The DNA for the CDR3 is TGTGCCAGCGGTCAGAGAAAAGAGACCCAGTACTTC.

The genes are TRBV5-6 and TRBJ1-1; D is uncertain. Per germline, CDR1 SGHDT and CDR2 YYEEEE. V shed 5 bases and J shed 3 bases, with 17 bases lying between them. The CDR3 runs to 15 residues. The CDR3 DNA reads TGTGCCAGCAGAGGGCTGTTGGCAGAGGACACTGAAGCTTTCTTT. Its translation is CASRGLLAEDTEAFF.

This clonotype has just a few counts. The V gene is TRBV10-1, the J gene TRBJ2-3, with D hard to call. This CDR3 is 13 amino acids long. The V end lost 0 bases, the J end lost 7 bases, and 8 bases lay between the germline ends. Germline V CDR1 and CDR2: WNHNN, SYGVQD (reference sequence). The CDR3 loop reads CASSESLANTQYF. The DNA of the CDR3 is TGCGCCAGCAGTGAGTCCTTGGCAAATACGCAGTATTTT.

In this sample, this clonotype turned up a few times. The chain's CDR3 is CSASGGPYNEQFF. The CDR3 DNA reads TGCAGTGCTAGCGGGGGACCCTACAATGAGCAGTTCTTC. The rearrangement links TRBV20-1 to TRBJ2-1, with D possibly being TRBD2 (6 bases). CDR1 and CDR2 (germline): DFQATT, SNEGSKA (reference sequence). V gave up 3 bases and J gave up 2 bases, with 8 bases separating them. The CDR3 totals 13 residues.

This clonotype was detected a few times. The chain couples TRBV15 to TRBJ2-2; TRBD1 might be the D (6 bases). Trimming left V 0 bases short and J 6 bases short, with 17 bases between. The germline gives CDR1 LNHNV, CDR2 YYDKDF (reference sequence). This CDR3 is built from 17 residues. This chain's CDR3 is CATSRDIVGQMAGELFF. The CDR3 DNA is TGTGCCACCAGCAGAGATATCGTTGGACAGATGGCCGGGGAGCTGTTTTTT.

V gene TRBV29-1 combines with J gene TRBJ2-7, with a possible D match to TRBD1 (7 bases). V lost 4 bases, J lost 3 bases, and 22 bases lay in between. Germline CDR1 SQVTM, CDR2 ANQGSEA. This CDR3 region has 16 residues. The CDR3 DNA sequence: TGCAGCGTTGGGGGAGGCCAGACAGGGCCTGTCTACGAGCAGTACTTC. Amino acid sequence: CSVGGGQTGPVYEQYF.

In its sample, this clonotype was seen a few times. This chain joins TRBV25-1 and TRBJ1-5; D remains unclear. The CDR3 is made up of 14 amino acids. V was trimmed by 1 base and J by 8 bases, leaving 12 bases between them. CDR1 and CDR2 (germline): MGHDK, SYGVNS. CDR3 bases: TGTGCCAGCAGTGAATGGTTCTCAGGTGAGCCCCAGCATTTT. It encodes CASSEWFSGEPQHF. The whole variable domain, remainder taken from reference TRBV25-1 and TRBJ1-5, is EADIYQTPRYLVIGTGKKITLECSQTMGHDKMYWYQQDPGMELHLIHYSYGVNSTEKGDLSSESTVSRIRTEHFPLTLESARPSHTSQYLCASSEWFSGEPQHFGDGTRLSIL.

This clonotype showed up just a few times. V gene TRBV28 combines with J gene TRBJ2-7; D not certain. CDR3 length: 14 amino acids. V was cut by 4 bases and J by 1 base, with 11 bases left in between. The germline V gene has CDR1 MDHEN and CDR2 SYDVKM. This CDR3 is CASSSGAGSYEQYV. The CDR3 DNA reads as TGTGCCAGCAGTTCCGGCGCAGGATCCTACGAGCAGTACGTC.

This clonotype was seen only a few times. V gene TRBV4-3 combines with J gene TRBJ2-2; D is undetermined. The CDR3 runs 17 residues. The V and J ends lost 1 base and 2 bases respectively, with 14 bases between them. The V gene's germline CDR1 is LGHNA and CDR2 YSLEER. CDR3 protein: CASSQVYLGRNTGELFF. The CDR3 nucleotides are TGCGCCAGCAGCCAAGTATATCTTGGCCGTAACACCGGGGAGCTGTTTTTT.

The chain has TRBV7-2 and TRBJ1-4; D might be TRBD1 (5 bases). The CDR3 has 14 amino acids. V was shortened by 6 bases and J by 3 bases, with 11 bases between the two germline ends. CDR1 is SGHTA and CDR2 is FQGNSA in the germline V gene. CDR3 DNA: TGTGCCAGCAGACCAGGGCTGGCTAATGAAAAACTGTTTTTT. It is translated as CASRPGLANEKLFF.

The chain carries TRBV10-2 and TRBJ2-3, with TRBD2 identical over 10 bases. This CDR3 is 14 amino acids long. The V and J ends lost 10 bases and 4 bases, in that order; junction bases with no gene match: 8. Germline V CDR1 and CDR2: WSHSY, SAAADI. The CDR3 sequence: CATLGSGGADTQYF. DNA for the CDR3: TGCGCCACCCTAGGGAGCGGGGGGGCAGATACGCAGTATTTT.

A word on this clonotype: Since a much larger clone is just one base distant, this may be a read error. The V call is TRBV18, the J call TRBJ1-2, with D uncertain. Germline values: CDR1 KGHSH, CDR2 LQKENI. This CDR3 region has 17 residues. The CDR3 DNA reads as TGTGCCAGCTCACCTCCCGGGTTGAAGGGCAACGATTATGGCTACAACTTC. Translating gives CASSPPGLKGNDYGYNF.

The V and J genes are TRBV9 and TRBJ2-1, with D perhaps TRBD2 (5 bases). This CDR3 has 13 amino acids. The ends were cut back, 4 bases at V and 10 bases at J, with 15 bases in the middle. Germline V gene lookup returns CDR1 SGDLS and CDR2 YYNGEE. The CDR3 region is CASSSVPGGEQFF. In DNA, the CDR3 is TGTGCCAGCAGCTCCGTCCCGGGCGGGGAGCAGTTCTTC.

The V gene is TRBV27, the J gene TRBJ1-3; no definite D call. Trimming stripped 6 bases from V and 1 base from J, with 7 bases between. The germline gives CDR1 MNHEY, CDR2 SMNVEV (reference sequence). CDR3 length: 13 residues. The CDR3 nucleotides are TGTGCCAGCAGGTTAAGTTCTGGAAACACCATATATTTT. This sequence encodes CASRLSSGNTIYF.

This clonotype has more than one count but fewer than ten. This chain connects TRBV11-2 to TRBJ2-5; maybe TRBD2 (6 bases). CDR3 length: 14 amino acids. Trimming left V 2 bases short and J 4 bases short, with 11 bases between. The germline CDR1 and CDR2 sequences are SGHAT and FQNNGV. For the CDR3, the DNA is TGTGCCAGCAGCTTACATCTGGAGGGAGAGACCCAGTACTTC. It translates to CASSLHLEGETQYF.

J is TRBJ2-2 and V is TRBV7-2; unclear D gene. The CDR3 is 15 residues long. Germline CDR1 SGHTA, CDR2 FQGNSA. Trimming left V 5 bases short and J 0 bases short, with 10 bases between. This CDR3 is CASSRGPANTGELFF. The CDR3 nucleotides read TGTGCCAGCAGCCGCGGACCCGCGAACACCGGGGAGCTGTTTTTT. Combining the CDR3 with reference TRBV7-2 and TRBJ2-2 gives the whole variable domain GAGVSQSPSNKVTEKGKDVELRCDPISGHTALYWYRQSLGQGLEFLIYFQGNSAPDKSGLPSDRFSAERTGGSVSTLTIQRTQQEDSAVYLCASSRGPANTGELFFGEGSRLTVL.

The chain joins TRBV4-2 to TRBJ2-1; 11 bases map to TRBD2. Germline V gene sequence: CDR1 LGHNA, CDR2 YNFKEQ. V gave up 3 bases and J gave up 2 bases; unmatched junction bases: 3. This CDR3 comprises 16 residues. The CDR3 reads CASSQFSGGAYNEQFF. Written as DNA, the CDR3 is TGTGCCAGCAGCCAGTTTAGCGGGGGGGCCTACAATGAGCAGTTCTTC.

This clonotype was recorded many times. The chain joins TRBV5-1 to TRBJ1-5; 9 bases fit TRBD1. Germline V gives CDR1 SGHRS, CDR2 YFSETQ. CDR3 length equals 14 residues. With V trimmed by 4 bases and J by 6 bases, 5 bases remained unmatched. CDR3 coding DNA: TGCGCCAGCAGCCATACAGGGGGCGGTCAGCCCCAGCATTTT. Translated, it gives CASSHTGGGQPQHF.

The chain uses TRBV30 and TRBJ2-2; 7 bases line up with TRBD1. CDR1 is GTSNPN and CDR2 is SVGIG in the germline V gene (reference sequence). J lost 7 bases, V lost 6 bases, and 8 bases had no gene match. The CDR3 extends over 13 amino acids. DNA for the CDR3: TGTGCCTGTTTAAGGGGGCTGGGCGGGGAGCTGTTTTTT. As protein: CACLRGLGGELFF.

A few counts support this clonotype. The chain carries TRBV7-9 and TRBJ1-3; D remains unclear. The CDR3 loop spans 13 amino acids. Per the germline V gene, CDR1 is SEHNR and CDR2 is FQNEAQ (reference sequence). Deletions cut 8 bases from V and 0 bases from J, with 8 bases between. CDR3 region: CASEAGSGNTIYF. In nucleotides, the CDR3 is TGTGCCAGCGAAGCAGGCTCTGGAAACACCATATATTTT.

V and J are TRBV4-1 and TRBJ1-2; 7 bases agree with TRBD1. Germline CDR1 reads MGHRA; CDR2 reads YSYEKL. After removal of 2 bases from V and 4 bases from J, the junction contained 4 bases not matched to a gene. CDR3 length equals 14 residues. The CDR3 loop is CASSQPDRVYGYTF. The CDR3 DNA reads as TGCGCCAGCAGCCAACCCGACAGGGTCTATGGCTACACCTTC.

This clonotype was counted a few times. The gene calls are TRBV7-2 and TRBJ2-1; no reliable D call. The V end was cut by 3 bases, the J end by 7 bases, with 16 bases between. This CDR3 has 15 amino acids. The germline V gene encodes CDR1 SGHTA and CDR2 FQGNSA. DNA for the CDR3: TGTGCCAGCAGCTTTTATGTCGAAGCTCGAAATGAGCAGTTCTTC. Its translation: CASSFYVEARNEQFF.

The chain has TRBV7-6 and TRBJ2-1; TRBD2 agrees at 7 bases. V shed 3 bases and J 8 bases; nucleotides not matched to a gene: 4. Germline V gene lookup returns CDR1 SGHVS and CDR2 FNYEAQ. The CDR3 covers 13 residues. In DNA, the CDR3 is TGTGCCAGCAGCTTTACTAGCGCATATGAGCAGTTCTTC. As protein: CASSFTSAYEQFF.

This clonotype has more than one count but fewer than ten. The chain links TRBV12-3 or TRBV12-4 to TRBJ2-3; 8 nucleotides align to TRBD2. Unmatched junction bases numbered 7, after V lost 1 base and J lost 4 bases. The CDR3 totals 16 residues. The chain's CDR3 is CASSLGGSGDSDTQYF. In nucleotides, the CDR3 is TGTGCCAGCAGTTTAGGGGGTAGCGGGGATTCAGATACGCAGTATTTT.

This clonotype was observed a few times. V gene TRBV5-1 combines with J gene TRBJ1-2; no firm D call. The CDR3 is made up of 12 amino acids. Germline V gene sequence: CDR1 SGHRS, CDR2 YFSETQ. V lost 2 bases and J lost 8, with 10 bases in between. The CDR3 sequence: CASSFGGSGYTF. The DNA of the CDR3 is TGCGCCAGCAGCTTCGGTGGATCGGGCTACACCTTC.

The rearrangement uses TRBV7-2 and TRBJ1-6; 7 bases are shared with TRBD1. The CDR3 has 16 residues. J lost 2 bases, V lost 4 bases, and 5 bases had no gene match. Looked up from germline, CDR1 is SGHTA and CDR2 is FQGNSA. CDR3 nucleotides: TGTGCCAGCAGCTGGAGAGGGGGCACCTATAATTCACCCCTCCACTTT. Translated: CASSWRGGTYNSPLHF.